Below are 25 T cell receptor beta chains sequenced from a single sample in a study of early stage breast cancer tumors. Method: immunoSEQ multiplex PCR; TCRdb's copy keeps in-frame clones and lacks some. The sample holds tens of thousands of clones, around two thirds seen once. Sequenced material: blood. Every receptor here comes from a person aged 45-60 years with breast cancer.

As to this clone: Mismatch with germline at one junction end may stem from a read error. V gene TRBV10-3 combines with J gene TRBJ1-1, with no clear D. Looked up from germline, CDR1 is ENHRY and CDR2 is SYGVKD. This CDR3 spans 13 amino acids. CDR3 DNA sequence: TGTGCCATCTGTGAGACACCCTTTAAAGAAGCTTTCTTT. It is translated as CAICETPFKEAFF.

For the CDR3, the DNA is TGTGCCAGCAGGCATCCGGGTACCGGGGAGCTGTTTTTT. Translation gives CASRHPGTGELFF. The rearrangement links TRBV25-1 to TRBJ2-2; D unclear. This CDR3 region has 13 residues. Trimming shortened V by 6 bases and J by 5 bases, and 10 bases separated the two germline ends. From germline, CDR1 is MGHDK and CDR2 SYGVNS.

The V gene is TRBV7-6, the J gene TRBJ1-5, with 9 bases matching TRBD1. Losses at the gene ends were 3 bases for V and 2 bases for J; bases not matched to a gene: 2. Germline lookup yields CDR1 SGHVS and CDR2 FNYEAQ. The CDR3 has 15 residues. The CDR3 here is CASSFGDRGNQPQHF. The CDR3 DNA sequence: TGTGCCAGCAGCTTTGGGGACAGGGGCAATCAGCCCCAGCATTTT.

The V and J genes are TRBV7-2 and TRBJ2-1, with D possibly matching TRBD1 (5 bases). The CDR3 extends over 12 amino acids. The V gene lost 4 bases and the J gene lost 7 bases, with 8 bases spanning the gap. In germline, CDR1 is SGHTA, CDR2 FQGNSA. The CDR3 DNA follows: TGTGCCAGCAGCTCTAGACAGAATGAGCAGTTCTTC. Translated: CASSSRQNEQFF.

The chain combines TRBV5-5 with TRBJ2-1, with D uncertain. Germline CDR1 reads SGHKS; CDR2 reads YYEKEE (reference sequence). The V and J ends lost 4 bases and 3 bases respectively, with 11 bases between them. This CDR3 has 14 residues. CDR3 sequence reads: CASSPDNSYNEQFF. The DNA of the CDR3 is TGTGCCAGCAGCCCCGATAACAGCTACAATGAGCAGTTCTTC.

This clone was seen a handful of times. V usage is TRBV29-1 and J usage is TRBJ2-1; 9 bases line up with TRBD1. V shed 4 bases and J 7 bases; nucleotides not matched to a gene: 5. The CDR3 runs to 13 residues. Germline V gene data show CDR1 as SQVTM and CDR2 as ANQGSEA. DNA of the CDR3: TGCAGCGTTGCGGGGACAGGGCGGAATGAGCAGTTCTTC. This encodes CSVAGTGRNEQFF.

The table lists this clone with a count of one. V usage is TRBV5-1 and J usage is TRBJ2-5; D possibly corresponds to TRBD1 (5 bases). CDR1 SGHRS and CDR2 YFSETQ come from the germline V gene. V was cut by 4 bases and J by 1 base, with 11 bases left in between. The CDR3 runs 14 residues. CDR3 bases: TGCGCCAGCAGCACCTACAGGAGCCAAGAGACCCAGTACTTC. Its protein product is CASSTYRSQETQYF.

On this clone itself: In the same sample, other DNA sequences code for this CDR3. The chain carries TRBV5-1 and TRBJ1-1; D gene unclear. CDR1 is SGHRS, CDR2 YFSETQ, per germline. V was pared by 4 bases and J by 3 bases, with 10 bases between. CDR3 length: 13 amino acids. CDR3 in amino acids: CASSLDRDTEAFF. DNA for the CDR3: TGCGCCAGCAGCCTCGACCGGGACACTGAAGCTTTCTTT.

In this sample, this clone turned up a few times. CDR3 DNA sequence: TGTGCCAGCAGTGAAGCCCCCGGGACAGGCCTCTCTGGAAACACCATATATTTT. This encodes CASSEAPGTGLSGNTIYF. The J gene is TRBJ1-3, the V gene TRBV2; the match to TRBD1 covers 8 bases. Germline V lookup: CDR1 SNHLY, CDR2 FYNNEI. Trimming cost V 0 bases and J 0 bases; bases outside gene matches: 7. CDR3 length: 18 amino acids.

The gene calls are TRBV2 and TRBJ2-3; no definite D call. Per germline, CDR1 SNHLY and CDR2 FYNNEI. Trimming shortened V by 4 bases and J by 1 base, and 9 bases separated the two germline ends. This CDR3 is built from 14 residues. Here the CDR3 DNA reads TGTGCCAGCAGTGCCCCCTATGGCACAGATACGCAGTATTTT. It encodes CASSAPYGTDTQYF.

The chain joins TRBV11-3 to TRBJ2-5; 7 bases are a match to TRBD1. Germline assignment: CDR1 SGHNT and CDR2 YENEEA. The CDR3 runs 14 residues. With V trimmed by 5 bases and J by 2 bases, 5 bases remained unmatched. CDR3 sequence reads: CASSPRDRQETQYF. The CDR3 DNA sequence: TGTGCCAGCAGCCCAAGGGACAGACAAGAGACCCAGTACTTC.

This clone turned up a few times. This chain joins TRBV4-3 and TRBJ1-1; D remains unclear. This CDR3 comprises 15 residues. CDR1 is LGHNA, CDR2 YSLEER, per germline. The V and J ends lost 1 base and 0 bases respectively, with 9 bases between them. CDR3 residues: CASSQGWRLNTEAFF. Written as DNA, the CDR3 is TGCGCCAGCAGCCAAGGGTGGAGACTGAACACTGAAGCTTTCTTT.

The rearrangement links TRBV7-8 to TRBJ2-3, with D possibly TRBD2 on 7 matching bases. V gave up 5 bases and J gave up 8 bases, with 20 bases separating them. CDR3 size: 15 residues. The germline CDR1 and CDR2 sequences are SGHVS and FQNEAQ. The CDR3 reads CASSPRGGGEGTQYF. CDR3 in DNA: TGTGCCAGCAGCCCGAGGGGGGGTGGGGAAGGTACGCAGTATTTT.

The V and J genes are TRBV5-1 and TRBJ2-2; 10 bases fit TRBD2. Germline-derived CDR1 and CDR2 are SGHRS and YFSETQ. The CDR3 covers 16 residues. V trimming: 5 bases; J trimming: 1 base; junction bases outside the gene matches: 5. The CDR3 loop reads CASRQRGGLNTGELFF. The CDR3 DNA reads as TGCGCCAGCAGACAGCGGGGGGGCCTGAACACCGGGGAGCTGTTTTTT.

The V and J genes are TRBV5-4 and TRBJ2-3, with 11 bases fitting TRBD2. The CDR3 totals 15 residues. V shed 0 bases and J 5 bases; nucleotides not matched to a gene: 2. CDR1 and CDR2 from the germline V gene are SGHNT and YYREEE (reference sequence). CDR3 sequence reads: CASSLGSGRGDTQYF. CDR3 sequence (DNA): TGTGCCAGCAGCTTGGGTAGCGGGAGGGGAGATACGCAGTATTTT.

The CDR3 loop reads CASSVVRLYGYTF. CDR3 bases: TGTGCCAGCAGTGTGGTAAGACTCTATGGCTACACCTTC. The V and J genes are TRBV6-1 and TRBJ1-2; D call uncertain. CDR3 length: 13 residues. The germline V gene encodes CDR1 MNHNS and CDR2 SASEGT. Trimming removed 4 bases at V and 4 bases at J, with 10 bases between.

This clone turned up a few times. The chain is built from TRBV5-4 and TRBJ1-1; maybe TRBD1 (5 bases). V lost 4 bases and J 3 bases, leaving 10 bases between the germline ends. Looked up from germline, CDR1 is SGHNT and CDR2 is YYREEE (reference sequence). The CDR3 is 13 amino acids. CDR3 sequence: CASSRTSDTEAFF. Written as DNA, the CDR3 is TGTGCCAGCAGCCGGACATCTGACACTGAAGCTTTCTTT.

This clone has just one count. The chain uses TRBV7-2 and TRBJ2-1, with D maybe TRBD1 (5 bases). This CDR3 has 15 residues. Germline CDR1 and CDR2: SGHTA and FQGNSA. Trimming stripped 5 bases from V and 2 bases from J, with 13 bases between. CDR3 nucleotide sequence: TGTGCCAGCAGCAGGGGCCTTCAACCCTACAATGAGCAGTTCTTC. Its protein is CASSRGLQPYNEQFF.

The J gene is TRBJ1-5, the V gene TRBV4-1; D is ambiguous. The germline V and J ends were trimmed by 4 bases and 8 bases, with 18 bases remaining between them. The CDR3 sequence is 15 residues long. Germline values: CDR1 MGHRA, CDR2 YSYEKL. The CDR3 sequence: CASSPDGGSAEPQHF. The CDR3 DNA sequence: TGCGCCAGCAGCCCGGACGGAGGGTCCGCTGAGCCCCAGCATTTT.

The rearrangement joins TRBV27 to TRBJ1-1; TRBD1 might be the D (6 bases). CDR3 length: 17 residues. Germline V gives CDR1 MNHEY, CDR2 SMNVEV (reference sequence). Trimming took 0 bases from V and 1 from J, leaving 15 bases between them. The CDR3 coding sequence is TGTGCCAGCAGTTTATCGCCTGGGCAGGGGAGGAACACTGAAGCTTTCTTT. Protein product: CASSLSPGQGRNTEAFF.

The chain joins TRBV7-3 to TRBJ2-1, with no clear D. The germline V and J ends were trimmed by 2 bases and 5 bases, with 7 bases remaining between them. The germline V gene has CDR1 SGHTA and CDR2 FQGTGA. This CDR3 is built from 13 residues. The CDR3 is CASSLGAHNEQFF. The CDR3 nucleotides read TGTGCCAGCAGCTTAGGAGCGCACAATGAGCAGTTCTTC.

The chain uses TRBV19 and TRBJ2-3; tentative D call: TRBD2 (5 bases). V lost 7 bases, J lost 8 bases, and 16 bases lay in between. Germline V lookup: CDR1 LNHDA, CDR2 SQIVND (reference sequence). This CDR3 comprises 13 residues. The CDR3 DNA reads as TGTGCCAGTATGAGGGATGAAGCCGGTACGCAGTATTTT. Amino acid sequence: CASMRDEAGTQYF.

This sequence joins TRBV27 and TRBJ2-7; D is undetermined. The CDR3 is made up of 13 amino acids. V was trimmed by 3 bases and J by 1 base, leaving 7 bases between them. CDR1 MNHEY and CDR2 SMNVEV come from the germline V gene (reference sequence). CDR3 loop: CASSLGPSYEQYF. DNA of the CDR3: TGTGCCAGCAGTTTGGGCCCGTCCTACGAGCAGTACTTC.

The genes are TRBV11-2 and TRBJ2-2; TRBD2 matches 13 bases. Germline-derived CDR1 and CDR2 are SGHAT and FQNNGV. After removal of 5 bases from V and 5 bases from J, the junction contained 14 bases not matched to a gene. The CDR3 is 19 amino acids. The CDR3 sequence: CASSPRGTSGMFITGELFF. The CDR3 coding sequence is TGTGCCAGCAGCCCCCGCGGGACTAGCGGGATGTTCATAACCGGGGAGCTGTTTTTT.

This clone was observed a handful of times. A junction end diverges from the germline sequence, so it may reflect a read error. V usage is TRBV7-2 and J usage is TRBJ2-7; the match to TRBD2 covers 10 bases. The length of the CDR3 is 14 residues. Germline-derived CDR1 and CDR2 are SGHTA and FQGNSA. The CDR3 DNA reads TGTGCCAGCAGCTTAGTACCAGCGGGGGGGACTCCCCACTTC. Amino acid sequence: CASSLVPAGGTPHF.